These T cell receptor beta chains were read from a single sample in a study of response to subunit inactivated influenza vaccine. One entry per CDR3 protein results from TCRdb running MiXCR on the RT-PCR reads. The sample holds around 570,000 distinct CDR3 sequences; about 7.6% are singletons and the top ten take 10% to 15%. The source material was PBMCs from blood, sampled 23 to 25 months after vaccination. These receptors all come from a man aged 45 to 70 who received an inactivated influenza vaccine. Both conserved end residues are trimmed from each CDR3. D genes are given only for firm matches.

d_gene,v_gene,j_gene,CDR3aa
.,TRBV7-2,TRBJ1-4,ASSLHFREGGEKLF
.,TRBV18,TRBJ1-4,ASSPRSDLEKLF
TRBD1,TRBV5-1,TRBJ1-2,ASSLVARGREGYT
.,TRBV27,TRBJ2-7,ASSLGFGDEQY
TRBD1,TRBV28,TRBJ1-1,ASTSTGGLSTEAF
.,TRBV7-6,TRBJ2-6,ASRGHSGANVLT
TRBD1,TRBV7-2,TRBJ2-1,ASSLRQGADNEQF
.,TRBV18,TRBJ2-5,ASKRLVGTKETQY
TRBD1,TRBV7-6,TRBJ1-1,ASSTRTGAGTEAF
TRBD2,TRBV5-1,TRBJ2-1,ASSLAGLAEQF
.,TRBV4-3,TRBJ2-6,ASSQVRTHNVLT
.,TRBV11-1,TRBJ2-1,ASSSTRSGEQF
TRBD1,TRBV10-2,TRBJ1-5,ASSDGQGLNQPQH
TRBD1,TRBV4-2,TRBJ2-1,ASSLLLGDRAYNEQF
.,TRBV3-1,TRBJ2-6,ASSQDGLLGANVLT
.,TRBV3-1,TRBJ1-1,ASSQAIGVGTEAF
TRBD2,TRBV7-8,TRBJ2-1,ASSLVSSGSYNEQF
.,TRBV12-3/TRBV12-4,TRBJ2-5,ASARNDRETQY
TRBD2,TRBV4-1,TRBJ2-3,ASSHGTRSTDTQY
TRBD2,TRBV6-1,TRBJ2-3,ASSEGLAGGDTQY
TRBD1,TRBV6-1,TRBJ1-2,ASTKGQVYGYT
TRBD2,TRBV15,TRBJ2-3,ATSNRTSGMKDTQY
TRBD1,TRBV11-3,TRBJ2-7,ASGQGALDEQY
TRBD1,TRBV15,TRBJ2-4,ATSREVMDRGRSKNIQY